This section outlines one TCR beta chain sequence together with its context. The antigen it recognizes is unknown. No quality values exist for individual bases; no much larger clone is one base distant. Whole blood was collected in K2EDTA tubes by collaborating institutions according to the institutions' own protocols. For TCRbeta analysis, collaborator samples were shipped as frozen whole blood, as isolated PBMCs, or as DNA extracted from either sample type. This sample was taken from a study of blood T cell repertoires in COVID-19 (dated by TCRdb to the early 2020s). A note on the overall study: Collaborator samples came from the United States, Italy and Spain and covered acute and convalescent phases of COVID-19. The material from the prospective study consisted of cDNA or gDNA derived from T cells, B-cell-depleted T cells, or PBMCs. Subjects who had been exposed to COVID-19, were actively infected with it, or had recovered from it provided the deeply sampled blood TCRbeta repertoires that made up the dataset. The repertoires were made available in a free public database intended to serve as a resource for research on the immune response to SARS-CoV-2. Samples were obtained from the ongoing ImmuneRACE study (first 160 participants) and from approximately 1,200 subjects provided by 6 global collaborators. A de-identified subject ID, COVID-19 status, age in years and sex were almost always included in the sample metadata. Where available, HLA class I and class II types were obtained from metadata supplied by the sample provider rather than from assay-based typing. The investigation overall reported the following: Clinical and demographic metadata were provided uncurated, with the amount varying by source and participant.

There are 16 amino acids in the CDR3, from cysteine to phenylalanine inclusive. The kept DNA is CDR3 alone, 48 bases in frame from the first base. Taken from the germline V gene, the CDR1 and CDR2 loops are SGDLS and YYNGEE. After removal of 0 bases from V and 5 bases from J, the junction retains 11 bases not matched to a gene. TCRbeta CDR3 regions were amplified from genomic DNA using the immunoSEQ Assay, a bias-controlled multiplex PCR. In the source study's methods: Within the assay, amplification of reference gene primers was used to estimate how many nucleated cells each sample contained. To quantify the absolute abundance of each unique TCRbeta CDR3 rearrangement, sequence reads were collapsed and filtered. For each sample, productive Simpson clonality was calculated as the square root of Simpson's diversity index over productive rearrangements. As stored in TCRdb, this immuneACCESS dataset retains in-frame rearrangements with V and J assigned. A fraction of the clones does not appear; measured against another copy, unresolved V genes explain less than half of the discrepancy, and the remainder lacks a known reason. From that table come the V and J calls and clone size; the DNA was used to work out D and trimming. In all, the sample holds about 100,000 clones, and roughly 90% of those were seen once. The top ten clones comprise roughly 1.5% of the sample.

The sequence links TRBV9 to TRBJ2-7; the junction holds 7 bases that match TRBD2. The receptor was derived from a human donor with active COVID-19. The donor label of this sample is uncertain. Material: peripheral blood. The CDR3 loop reads CASSVVESGAMDEQYF. The nucleotide sequence is given as TGTGCCAGCAGCGTAGTTGAAAGCGGGGCGATGGACGAGCAGTACTTC.